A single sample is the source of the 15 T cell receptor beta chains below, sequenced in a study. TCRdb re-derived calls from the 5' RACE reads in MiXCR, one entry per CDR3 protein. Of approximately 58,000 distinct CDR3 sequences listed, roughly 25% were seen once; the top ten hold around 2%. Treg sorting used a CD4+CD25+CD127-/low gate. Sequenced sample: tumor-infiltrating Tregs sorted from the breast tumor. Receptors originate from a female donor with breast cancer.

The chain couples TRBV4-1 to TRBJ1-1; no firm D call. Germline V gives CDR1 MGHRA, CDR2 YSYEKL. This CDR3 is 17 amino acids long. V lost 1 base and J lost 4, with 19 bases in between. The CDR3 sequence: CASSQGNRGRTVTEAFF. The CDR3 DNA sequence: TGCGCCAGCAGCCAAGGCAATCGGGGTAGGACGGTCACTGAAGCTTTCTTT.

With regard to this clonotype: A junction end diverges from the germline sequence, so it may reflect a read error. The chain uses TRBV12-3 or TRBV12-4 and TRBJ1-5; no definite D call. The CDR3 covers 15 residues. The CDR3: CAGSHYSDSNQPQHF. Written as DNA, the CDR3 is TGTGCCGGCAGCCACTATTCCGATAGCAATCAGCCCCAGCATTTT.

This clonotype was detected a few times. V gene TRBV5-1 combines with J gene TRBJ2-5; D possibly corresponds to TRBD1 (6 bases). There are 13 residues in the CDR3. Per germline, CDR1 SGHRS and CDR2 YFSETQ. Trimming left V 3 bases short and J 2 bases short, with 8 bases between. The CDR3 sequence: CASSSDRQETQYF. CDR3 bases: TGCGCCAGCAGCTCGGACAGACAAGAGACCCAGTACTTC.

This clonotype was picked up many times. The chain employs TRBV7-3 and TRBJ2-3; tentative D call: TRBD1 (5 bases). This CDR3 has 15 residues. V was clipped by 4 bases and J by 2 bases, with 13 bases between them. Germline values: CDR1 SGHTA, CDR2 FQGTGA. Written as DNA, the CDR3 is TGTGCCAGCAGCTCAGGGATCTCAACCACAGATACGCAGTATTTT. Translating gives CASSSGISTTDTQYF.

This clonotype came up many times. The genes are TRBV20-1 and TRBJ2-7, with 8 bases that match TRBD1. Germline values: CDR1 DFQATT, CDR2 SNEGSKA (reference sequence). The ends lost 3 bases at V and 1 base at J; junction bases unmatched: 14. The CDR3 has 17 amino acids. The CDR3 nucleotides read TGCAGTGCTAGTGAGGTCTCGGAGGACAGGGTATCCTACGAGCAGTACTTC. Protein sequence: CSASEVSEDRVSYEQYF.

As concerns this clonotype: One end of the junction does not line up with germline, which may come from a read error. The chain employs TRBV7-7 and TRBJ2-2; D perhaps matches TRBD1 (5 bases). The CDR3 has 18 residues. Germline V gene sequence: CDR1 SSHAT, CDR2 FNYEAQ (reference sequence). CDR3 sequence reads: CASSLLRVGLLNTGELFF. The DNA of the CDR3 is TGTGCTAGCAGCTTACTCCGCGTGGGGCTATTAAACACCGGGGAGCTGTTTTTT.

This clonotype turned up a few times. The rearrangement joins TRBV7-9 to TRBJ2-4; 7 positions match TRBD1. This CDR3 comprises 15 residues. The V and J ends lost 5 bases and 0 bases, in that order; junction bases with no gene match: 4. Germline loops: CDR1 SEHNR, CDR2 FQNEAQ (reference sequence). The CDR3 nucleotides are TGTGCCAGCAGCCACGACAGGGTAGCCAAAAACATTCAGTACTTC. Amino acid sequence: CASSHDRVAKNIQYF.

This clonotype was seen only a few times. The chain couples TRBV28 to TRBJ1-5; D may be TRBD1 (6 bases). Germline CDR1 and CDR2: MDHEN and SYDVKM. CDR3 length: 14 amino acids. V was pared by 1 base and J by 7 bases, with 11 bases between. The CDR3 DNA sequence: TGTGCCAGCAGTTTATCGGGGGCGCAACAGCCCCAGCATTTT. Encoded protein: CASSLSGAQQPQHF.

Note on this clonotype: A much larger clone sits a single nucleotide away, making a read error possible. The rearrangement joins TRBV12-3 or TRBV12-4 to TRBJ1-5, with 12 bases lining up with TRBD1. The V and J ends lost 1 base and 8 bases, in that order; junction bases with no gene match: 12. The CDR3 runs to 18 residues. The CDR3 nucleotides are TGTGCCAGCAGTTTAGTTATGGGGACAGGGGGCATCTTGGAGCCCCAGCATTTT. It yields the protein CASSLVMGTGGILEPQHF.

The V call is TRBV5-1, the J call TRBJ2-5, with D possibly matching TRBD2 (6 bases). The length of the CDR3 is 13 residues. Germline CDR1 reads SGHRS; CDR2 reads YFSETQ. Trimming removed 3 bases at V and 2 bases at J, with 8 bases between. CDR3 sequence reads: CASSSGLQETQYF. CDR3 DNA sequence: TGCGCCAGCAGCTCTGGACTACAAGAGACCCAGTACTTC.

The CDR3 is CSARDHFQETQYF. In DNA form, the CDR3 reads TGCAGTGCTAGGGACCACTTCCAAGAGACCCAGTACTTC. The chain has TRBV20-1 and TRBJ2-5; D not resolved. This CDR3 spans 13 amino acids. The V gene's germline CDR1 is DFQATT and CDR2 SNEGSKA (reference sequence). Between the trimmed V and J ends, which lost 3 bases and 1 base, there was a span of 9 bases.

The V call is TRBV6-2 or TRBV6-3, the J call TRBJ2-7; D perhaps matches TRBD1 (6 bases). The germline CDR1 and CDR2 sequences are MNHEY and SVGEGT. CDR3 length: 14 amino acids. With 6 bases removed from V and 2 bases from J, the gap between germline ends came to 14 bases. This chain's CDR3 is CASSQKTGTYEQYF. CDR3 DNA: TGTGCCAGCAGCCAGAAAACAGGGACCTACGAGCAGTACTTC.

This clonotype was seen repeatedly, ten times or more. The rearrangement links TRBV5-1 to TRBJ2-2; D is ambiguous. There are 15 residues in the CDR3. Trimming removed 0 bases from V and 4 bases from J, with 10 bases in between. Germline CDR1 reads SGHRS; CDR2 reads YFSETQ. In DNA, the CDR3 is TGCGCCAGCAGCTTGGCCGAGGTGACCACCGGGGAGCTGTTTTTT. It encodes CASSLAEVTTGELFF. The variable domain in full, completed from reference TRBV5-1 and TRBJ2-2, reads KAGVTQTPRYLIKTRGQQVTLSCSPISGHRSVSWYQQTPGQGLQFLFEYFSETQRNKGNFPGRFSGRQFSNSRSEMNVSTLELGDSALYLCASSLAEVTTGELFFGEGSRLTVL.

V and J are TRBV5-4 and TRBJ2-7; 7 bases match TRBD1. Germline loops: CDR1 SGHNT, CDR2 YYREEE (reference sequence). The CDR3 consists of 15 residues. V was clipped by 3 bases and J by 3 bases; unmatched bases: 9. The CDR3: CASSWNPGQLYEQYF. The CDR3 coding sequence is TGTGCCAGCAGCTGGAATCCGGGACAGCTCTACGAGCAGTACTTC.

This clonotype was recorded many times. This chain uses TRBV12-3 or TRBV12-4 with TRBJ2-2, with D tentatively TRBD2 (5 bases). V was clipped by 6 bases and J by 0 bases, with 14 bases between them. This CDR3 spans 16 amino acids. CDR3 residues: CASSQFAGTNTGELFF. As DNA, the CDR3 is TGTGCCAGCAGCCAGTTCGCCGGGACGAACACCGGGGAGCTGTTTTTT.